The text below deals with one T cell receptor beta chain. The sample comes from a study of CD39 and CD103 CD8 tumor-infiltrating T cells. Sorted memory CD8 cells were CD8+CD4-CD45RA-, regardless of CCR7. Germline V gives CDR1 SGHAT, CDR2 FQNNGV. This CDR3 spans 17 amino acids. Trimming removed 5 bases from V and 4 bases from J; junction bases left unmatched: 9. Measured with immunoSEQ multiplex PCR; TCRdb has only the in-frame clones, and not every one. The repertoire consists of roughly 15,000 clones, with 90% to 95% occurring once and the leading ten covering about 4.5%. Sequencing was performed on CD8+ T cells sorted from blood. Subset denoted: total memory CD8 T cells (CD45RA-CCR7+/-) from blood or uninvolved lymph node. The chain employs TRBV11-2 and TRBJ2-3, with 13 bases aligning to TRBD2. This receptor was taken from a human donor with head and neck squamous cell carcinoma. In nucleotides, the CDR3 is TGTGCCAGCAGCCTCCCGGGACTAGCGGGGTTTGCAGATACGCAGTATTTT. Translation gives CASSLPGLAGFADTQYF.